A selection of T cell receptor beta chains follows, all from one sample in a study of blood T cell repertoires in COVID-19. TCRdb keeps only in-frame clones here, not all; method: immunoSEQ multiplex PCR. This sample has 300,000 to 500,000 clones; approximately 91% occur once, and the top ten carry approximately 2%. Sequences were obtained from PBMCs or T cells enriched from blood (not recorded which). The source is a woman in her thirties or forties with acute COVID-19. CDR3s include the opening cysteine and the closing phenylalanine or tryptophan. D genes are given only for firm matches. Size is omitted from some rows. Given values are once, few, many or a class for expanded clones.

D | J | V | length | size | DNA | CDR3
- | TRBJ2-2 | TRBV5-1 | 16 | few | TGCGCCAGCAGCACTGGACAGACAATGAACACCGGGGAGCTGTTTTTT | CASSTGQTMNTGELFF
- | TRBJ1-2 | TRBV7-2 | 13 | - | TGTGCCAGCAGCTTAGCAGGGGACTATGGCTACACCTTC | CASSLAGDYGYTF
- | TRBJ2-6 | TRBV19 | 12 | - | TGTGCCAGCCGTATCGGGGCCAACGTCCTGACTTTC | CASRIGANVLTF
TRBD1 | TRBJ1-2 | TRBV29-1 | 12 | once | TGCAGCGGGACAGGGGGAGACTATGGCTACACCTTC | CSGTGGDYGYTF
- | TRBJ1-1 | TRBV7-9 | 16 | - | TGTGCCAGCCAAGTGGCGGGGGGATGGACGAGCACTGAAGCTTTCTTT | CASQVAGGWTSTEAFF
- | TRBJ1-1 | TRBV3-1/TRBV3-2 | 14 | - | TGTGCCAGCAGCCAGAAGGGAGTGAACACTGAAGCTTTCTTT | CASSQKGVNTEAFF
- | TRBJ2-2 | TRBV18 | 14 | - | TGTGCCAGCTCACCTTTCCGGGACATCGGGGAGCTGTTTTTT | CASSPFRDIGELFF
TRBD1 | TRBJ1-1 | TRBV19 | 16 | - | TGTGCCAGTAGTATAGCTTACAGGGGCGGTTACTCTGAAGCTTTCTTT | CASSIAYRGGYSEAFF
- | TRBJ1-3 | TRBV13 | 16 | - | TGTGCCAGCACCTATAGGACACCCAACTCTGGAAACACCATATATTTT | CASTYRTPNSGNTIYF
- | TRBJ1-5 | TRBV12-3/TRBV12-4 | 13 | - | TGTGCCAGCAGTTTGTCTGAGGGTCAGCCCCAGCATTTT | CASSLSEGQPQHF
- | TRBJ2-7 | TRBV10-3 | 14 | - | TGTGCCATCAGCAGACTAGAACCCTCCTACGAGCAGTACTTC | CAISRLEPSYEQYF
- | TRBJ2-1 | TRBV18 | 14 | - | TGTGCCAGCTCACCCACCAGGGGCCAAAATGAGCAGTTCTTC | CASSPTRGQNEQFF
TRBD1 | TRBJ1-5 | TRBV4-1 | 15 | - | TGCGCCAGCAGCCATACAGGGGGCCCCAATCAGCCCCAGCATTTT | CASSHTGGPNQPQHF
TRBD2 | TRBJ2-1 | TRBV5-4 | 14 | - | TGTGCCAGCAGCTTGGGGCTAGCGGGGTCTGAGCAGTTCTTC | CASSLGLAGSEQFF
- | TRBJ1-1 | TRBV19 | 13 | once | TGTGCCAGTAGTATGTCGGGGAACACTGAAGCTTTCTTT | CASSMSGNTEAFF
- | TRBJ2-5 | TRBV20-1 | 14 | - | TGCAGTGCTAGTCGGACAGTAGGAAAAGAGACCCAGTACTTC | CSASRTVGKETQYF
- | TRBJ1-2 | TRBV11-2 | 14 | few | TGTGCCAGCAGCGGCGTGGGGGGTTCGGATGGCTACACCTTC | CASSGVGGSDGYTF
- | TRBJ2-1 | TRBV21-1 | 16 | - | TGTGCCAGCAGAGACGTTCCGGGACAAATTTACAATGAGCAGTTCTTC | CASRDVPGQIYNEQFF
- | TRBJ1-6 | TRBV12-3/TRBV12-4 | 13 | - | TGTGCCAGCAGTTTAACGGGGAGTTCACCCCTCCACTTT | CASSLTGSSPLHF
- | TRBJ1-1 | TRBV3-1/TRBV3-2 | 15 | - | TGTGCCAGCAGCCAAGTAGGGGTTGGAGACACTGAAGCTTTCTTT | CASSQVGVGDTEAFF
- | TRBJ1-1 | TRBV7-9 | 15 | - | TGTGCCAGCAGCTTAGGGTGGGGGCCAGACACTGAAGCTTTCTTT | CASSLGWGPDTEAFF
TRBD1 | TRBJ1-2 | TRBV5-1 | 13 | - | TGCGCCAGCAGCCTACAGGGGGGCTACGGCTACACCTTC | CASSLQGGYGYTF
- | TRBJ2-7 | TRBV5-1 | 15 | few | TGCGCCAGCAGCTTGGAACAGTCGAGCTCCTACGAGCAGTACTTC | CASSLEQSSSYEQYF
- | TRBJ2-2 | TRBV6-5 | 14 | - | TGTGCCAGCAGTCTACTGACAGTACCCGGGGAGCTGTTTTTT | CASSLLTVPGELFF
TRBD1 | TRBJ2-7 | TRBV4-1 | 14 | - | TGCGCCAGCAGCCAGGGTGGGACAGGGGACGAGCAGTACTTC | CASSQGGTGDEQYF
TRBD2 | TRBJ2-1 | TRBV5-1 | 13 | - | TGCGCCAGCAGCTTGGAGCGGGGGGACGAGCAGTTCTTC | CASSLERGDEQFF
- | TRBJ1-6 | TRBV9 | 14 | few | TGTGCCAGCAATAGGGAGGGGGGACGTTCACCCCTCCACTTT | CASNREGGRSPLHF
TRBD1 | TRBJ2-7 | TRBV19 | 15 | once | TGTGCCAGTAGTAGGGGGACAGGTTCCTCCTACGAGCAGTACTTC | CASSRGTGSSYEQYF
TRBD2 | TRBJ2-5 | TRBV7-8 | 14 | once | TGTGCCAGCAGCTGGATAGCGGGCCAAGAGACCCAGTACTTC | CASSWIAGQETQYF
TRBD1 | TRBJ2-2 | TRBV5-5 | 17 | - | TGTGCCAGCAGCTTAGGGATGCGGACAGGGAAATCCGGGGAGCTGTTTTTT | CASSLGMRTGKSGELFF
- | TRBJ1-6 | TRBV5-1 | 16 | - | TGCGCCAGCAGCTTGCGGCGCAGGGACTATAATTCACCCCTCCACTTT | CASSLRRRDYNSPLHF
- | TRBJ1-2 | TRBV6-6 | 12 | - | TGTGCCAGCAGCCACGAGCGGTCTGGCTACACCTTC | CASSHERSGYTF
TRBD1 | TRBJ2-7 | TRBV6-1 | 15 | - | TGTGCCAGCAGAGAAGTACGGGACAGGTACTCTGAGCAGTACTTC | CASREVRDRYSEQYF
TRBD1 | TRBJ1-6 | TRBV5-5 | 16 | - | TGTGCCAGCAGCACCGGGACAGGGGGCCTTAATTCACCCCTCCACTTT | CASSTGTGGLNSPLHF
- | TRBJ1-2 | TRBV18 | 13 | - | TGTGCCAGCTCTCTACAGGGTTCCTATGGCTACACCTTC | CASSLQGSYGYTF
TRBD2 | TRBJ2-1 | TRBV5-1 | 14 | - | TGCGCCAGCAGCTTGTTCGGGGGGAGGAATGAGCAGTTCTTC | CASSLFGGRNEQFF
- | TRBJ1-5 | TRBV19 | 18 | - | TGTGCCAGTAGTATAAACGCCCTCGTAGCTAATAGCAATCAGCCCCAGCATTTT | CASSINALVANSNQPQHF
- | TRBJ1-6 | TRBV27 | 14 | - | TGTGCCAGCAGTTTACTCCACAGGAATTCACCCCTCCACTTT | CASSLLHRNSPLHF
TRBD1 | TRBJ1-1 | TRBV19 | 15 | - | TGTGCCTCCCGCTCCCCTGGACAGGTTAACACTGAAGCTTTCTTT | CASRSPGQVNTEAFF
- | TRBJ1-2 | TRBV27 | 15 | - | TGTGCCAGCAGTTTAATGGCGGGGGTCCACTATGGCTACACCTTC | CASSLMAGVHYGYTF
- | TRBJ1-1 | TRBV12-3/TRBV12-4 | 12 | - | TGTGCCAGCAGTTTAAGGGGCACTGAAGCTTTCTTT | CASSLRGTEAFF
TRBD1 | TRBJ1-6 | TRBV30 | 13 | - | TGTGCCTGGAGGGGGACAGCGGATTCACCCCTCCACTTT | CAWRGTADSPLHF